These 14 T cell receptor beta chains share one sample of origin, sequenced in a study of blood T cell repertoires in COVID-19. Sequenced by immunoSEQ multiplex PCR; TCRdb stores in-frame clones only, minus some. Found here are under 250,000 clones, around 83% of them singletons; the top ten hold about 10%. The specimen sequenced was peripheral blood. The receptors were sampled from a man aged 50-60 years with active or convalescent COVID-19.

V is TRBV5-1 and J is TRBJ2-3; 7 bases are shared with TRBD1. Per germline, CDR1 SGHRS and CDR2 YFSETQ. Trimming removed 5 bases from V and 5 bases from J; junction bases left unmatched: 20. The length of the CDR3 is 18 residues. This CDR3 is CASSYPTGAGYGLDTQYF. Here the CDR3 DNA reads TGCGCCAGCAGTTATCCTACAGGGGCCGGCTATGGATTAGATACGCAGTATTTT.

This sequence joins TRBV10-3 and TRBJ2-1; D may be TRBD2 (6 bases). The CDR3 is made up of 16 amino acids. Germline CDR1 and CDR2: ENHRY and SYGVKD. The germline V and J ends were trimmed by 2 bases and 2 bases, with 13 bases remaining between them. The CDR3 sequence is CAISEGSSGTYNEQFF. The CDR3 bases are TGTGCCATCAGTGAGGGAAGTAGCGGAACCTACAATGAGCAGTTCTTC.

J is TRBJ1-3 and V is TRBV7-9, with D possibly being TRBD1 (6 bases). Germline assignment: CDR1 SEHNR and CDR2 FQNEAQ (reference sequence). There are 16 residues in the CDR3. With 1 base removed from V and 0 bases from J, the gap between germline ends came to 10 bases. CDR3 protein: CASSLEGVRSGNTIYF. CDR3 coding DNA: TGTGCCAGCAGCTTAGAGGGGGTCCGCTCTGGAAACACCATATATTTT.

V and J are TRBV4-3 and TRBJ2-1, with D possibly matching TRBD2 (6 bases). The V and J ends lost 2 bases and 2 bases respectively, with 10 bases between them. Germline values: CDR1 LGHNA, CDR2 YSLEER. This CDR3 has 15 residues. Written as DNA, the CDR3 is TGCGCCAGCAGCCAAAGACTAGTTACCTACAATGAGCAGTTCTTC. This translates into CASSQRLVTYNEQFF.

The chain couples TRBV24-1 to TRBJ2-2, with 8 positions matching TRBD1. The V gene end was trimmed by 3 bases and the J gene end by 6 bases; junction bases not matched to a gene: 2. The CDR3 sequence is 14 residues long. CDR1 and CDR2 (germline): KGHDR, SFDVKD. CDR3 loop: CATSDQQGAGELFF. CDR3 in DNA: TGTGCCACCAGTGATCAACAGGGGGCCGGGGAGCTGTTTTTT.

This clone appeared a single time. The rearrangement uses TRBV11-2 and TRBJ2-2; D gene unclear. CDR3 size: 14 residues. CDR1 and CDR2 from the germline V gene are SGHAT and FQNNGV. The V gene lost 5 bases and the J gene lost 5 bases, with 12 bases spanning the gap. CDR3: CASSPVGLTGELFF. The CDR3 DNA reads TGTGCCAGCAGCCCAGTTGGGCTTACCGGGGAGCTGTTTTTT.

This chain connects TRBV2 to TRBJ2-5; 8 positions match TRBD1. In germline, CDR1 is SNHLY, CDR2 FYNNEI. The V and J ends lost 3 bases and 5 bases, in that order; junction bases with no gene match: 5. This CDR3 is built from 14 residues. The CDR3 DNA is TGTGCCAGCAGTGACCGGACAGGGACGGAGACCCAGTACTTC. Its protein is CASSDRTGTETQYF.

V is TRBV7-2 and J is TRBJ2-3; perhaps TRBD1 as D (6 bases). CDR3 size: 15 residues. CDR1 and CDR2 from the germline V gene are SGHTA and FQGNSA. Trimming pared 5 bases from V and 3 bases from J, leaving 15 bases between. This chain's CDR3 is CASSPEGVRTDTQYF. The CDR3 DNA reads TGTGCCAGCAGCCCTGAGGGGGTGAGGACAGATACGCAGTATTTT.

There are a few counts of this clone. Written as DNA, the CDR3 is TGTGCCAGCAGGGGGGGGTTTTTAGTCGGCACAGATACGCAGTATTTT. Translated, it gives CASRGGFLVGTDTQYF. V gene TRBV7-8 combines with J gene TRBJ2-3, with TRBD2 matching 7 bases. Germline V gives CDR1 SGHVS, CDR2 FQNEAQ. Unmatched junction bases numbered 10, after V lost 6 bases and J lost 1 base. There are 16 residues in the CDR3.

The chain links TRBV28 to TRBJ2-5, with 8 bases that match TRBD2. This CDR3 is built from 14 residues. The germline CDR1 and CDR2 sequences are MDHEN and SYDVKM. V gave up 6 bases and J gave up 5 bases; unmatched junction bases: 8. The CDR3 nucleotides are TGTGCCAGCAGGGACAGCGGGAGTGGCGAGACCCAGTACTTC. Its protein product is CASRDSGSGETQYF. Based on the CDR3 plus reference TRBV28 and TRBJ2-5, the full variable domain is DVKVTQSSRYLVKRTGEKVFLECVQDMDHENMFWYRQDPGLGLRLIYFSYDVKMKEKGDIPEGYSVSREKKERFSLILESASTNQTSMYLCASRDSGSGETQYFGPGTRLLVL.

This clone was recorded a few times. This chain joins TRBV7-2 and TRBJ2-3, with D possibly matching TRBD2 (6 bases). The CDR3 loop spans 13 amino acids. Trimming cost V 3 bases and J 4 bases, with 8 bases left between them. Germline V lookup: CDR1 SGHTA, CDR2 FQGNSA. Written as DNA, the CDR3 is TGTGCCAGCAGCTTCTCTAGCGCAGATACGCAGTATTTT. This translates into CASSFSSADTQYF.

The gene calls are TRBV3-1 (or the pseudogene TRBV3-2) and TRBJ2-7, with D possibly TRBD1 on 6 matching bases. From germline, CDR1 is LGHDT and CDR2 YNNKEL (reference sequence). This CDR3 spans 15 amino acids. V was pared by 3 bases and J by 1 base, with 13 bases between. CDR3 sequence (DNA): TGTGCCAGCAGCCAGGCCGGGACACCTTCCTACGAGCAGTACGTC. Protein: CASSQAGTPSYEQYV.

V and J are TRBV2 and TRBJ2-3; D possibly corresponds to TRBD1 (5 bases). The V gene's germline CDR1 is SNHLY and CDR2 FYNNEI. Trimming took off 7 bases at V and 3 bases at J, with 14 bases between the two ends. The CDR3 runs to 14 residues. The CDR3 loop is CASKAGWNTDTQYF. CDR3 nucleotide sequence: TGTGCCAGCAAGGCAGGGTGGAATACAGATACGCAGTATTTT.

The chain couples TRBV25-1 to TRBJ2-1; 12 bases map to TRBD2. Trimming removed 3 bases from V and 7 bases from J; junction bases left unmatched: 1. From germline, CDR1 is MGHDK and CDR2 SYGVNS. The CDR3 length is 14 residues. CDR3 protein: CASSDGLAGNEQFF. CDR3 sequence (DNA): TGTGCCAGCAGTGATGGACTAGCGGGAAATGAGCAGTTCTTC.